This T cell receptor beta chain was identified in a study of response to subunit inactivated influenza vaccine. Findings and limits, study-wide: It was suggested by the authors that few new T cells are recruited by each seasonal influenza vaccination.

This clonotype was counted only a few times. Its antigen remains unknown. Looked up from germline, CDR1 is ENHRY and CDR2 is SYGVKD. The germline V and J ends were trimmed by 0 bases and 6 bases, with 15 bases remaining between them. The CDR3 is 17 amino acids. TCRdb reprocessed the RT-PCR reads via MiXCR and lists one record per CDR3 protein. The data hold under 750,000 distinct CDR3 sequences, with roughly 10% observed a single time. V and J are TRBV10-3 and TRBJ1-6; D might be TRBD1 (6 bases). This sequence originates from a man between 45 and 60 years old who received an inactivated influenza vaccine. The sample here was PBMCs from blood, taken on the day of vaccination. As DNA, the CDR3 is TGTGCCATCAGTGAGTCCGCGGGTCAGGGGTCTAATTCACCCCTCCACTTT. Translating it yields CAISESAGQGSNSPLHF.